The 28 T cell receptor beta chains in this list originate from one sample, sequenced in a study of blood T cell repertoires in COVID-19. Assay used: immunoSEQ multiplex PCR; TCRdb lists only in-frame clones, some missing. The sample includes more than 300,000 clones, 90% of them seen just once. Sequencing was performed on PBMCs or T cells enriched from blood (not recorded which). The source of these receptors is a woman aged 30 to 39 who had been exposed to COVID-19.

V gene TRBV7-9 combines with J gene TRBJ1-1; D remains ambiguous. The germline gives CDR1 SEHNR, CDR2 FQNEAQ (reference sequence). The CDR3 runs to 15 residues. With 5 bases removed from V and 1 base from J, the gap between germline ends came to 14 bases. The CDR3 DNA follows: TGTGCCAGCAGCCCAGAGGGCAACGCGAACACTGAAGCTTTCTTT. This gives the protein CASSPEGNANTEAFF.

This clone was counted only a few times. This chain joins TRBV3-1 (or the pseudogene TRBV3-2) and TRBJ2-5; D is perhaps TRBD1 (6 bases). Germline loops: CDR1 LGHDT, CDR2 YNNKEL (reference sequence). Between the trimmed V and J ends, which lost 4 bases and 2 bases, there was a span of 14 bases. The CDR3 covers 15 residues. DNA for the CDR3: TGTGCCAGCAGCCGGGCAGGGGTGATGCAAGAGACCCAGTACTTC. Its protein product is CASSRAGVMQETQYF.

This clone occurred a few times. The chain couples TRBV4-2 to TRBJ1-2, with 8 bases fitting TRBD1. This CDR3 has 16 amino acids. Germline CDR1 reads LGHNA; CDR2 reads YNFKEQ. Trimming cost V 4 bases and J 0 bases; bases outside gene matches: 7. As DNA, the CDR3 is TGTGCCAGCAGCCCAAGAGGACAGGGCGCTAACTATGGCTACACCTTC. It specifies CASSPRGQGANYGYTF.

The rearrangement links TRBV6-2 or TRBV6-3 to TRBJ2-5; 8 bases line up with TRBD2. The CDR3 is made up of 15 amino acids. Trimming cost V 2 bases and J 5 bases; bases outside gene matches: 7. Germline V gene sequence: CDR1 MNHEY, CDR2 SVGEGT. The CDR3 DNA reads TGTGCCAGCAGTTACATCCGGGGGGGCTGGGAGACCCAGTACTTC. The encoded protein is CASSYIRGGWETQYF.

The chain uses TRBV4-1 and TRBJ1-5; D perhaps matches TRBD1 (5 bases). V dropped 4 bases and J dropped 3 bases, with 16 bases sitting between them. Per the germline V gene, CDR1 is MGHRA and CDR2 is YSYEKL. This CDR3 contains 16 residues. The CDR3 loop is CASSPYPGWTNQPQHF. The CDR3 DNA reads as TGCGCCAGCAGCCCCTACCCAGGGTGGACCAATCAGCCCCAGCATTTT.

The CDR3 DNA follows: TGTGCCAGCAGCGTAGTGGGGGGATTCCCTAACTATGGCTACACCTTC. This sequence encodes CASSVVGGFPNYGYTF. The gene calls are TRBV9 and TRBJ1-2; D perhaps matches TRBD1 (5 bases). The CDR3 is 16 residues long. V was clipped by 0 bases and J by 0 bases, with 12 bases between them. The V gene's germline CDR1 is SGDLS and CDR2 YYNGEE.

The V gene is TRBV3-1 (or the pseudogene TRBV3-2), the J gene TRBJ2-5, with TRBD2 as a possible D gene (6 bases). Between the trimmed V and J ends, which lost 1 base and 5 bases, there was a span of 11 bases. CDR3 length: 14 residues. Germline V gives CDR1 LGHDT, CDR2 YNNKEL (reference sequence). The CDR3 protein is CASSQGLVRETQYF. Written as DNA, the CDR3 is TGTGCCAGCAGCCAAGGACTAGTGCGGGAGACCCAGTACTTC.

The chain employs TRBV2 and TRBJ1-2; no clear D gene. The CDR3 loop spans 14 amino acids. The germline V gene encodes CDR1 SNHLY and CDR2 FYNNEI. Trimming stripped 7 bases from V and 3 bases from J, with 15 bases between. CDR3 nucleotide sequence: TGTGCCAGCACTAACGAATTAGTTTACTATGGCTACACCTTC. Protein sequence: CASTNELVYYGYTF. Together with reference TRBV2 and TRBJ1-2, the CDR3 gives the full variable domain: EPEVTQTPSHQVTQMGQEVILRCVPISNHLYFYWYRQILGQKVEFLVSFYNNEISEKSEIFDDQFSVERPDGSNFTLKIRSTKLEDSAMYFCASTNELVYYGYTFGSGTRLTVV.

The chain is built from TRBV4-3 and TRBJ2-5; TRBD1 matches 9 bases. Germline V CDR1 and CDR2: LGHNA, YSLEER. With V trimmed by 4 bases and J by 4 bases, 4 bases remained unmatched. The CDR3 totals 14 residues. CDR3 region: CASSPGQGLETQYF. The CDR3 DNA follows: TGCGCCAGCAGCCCCGGACAGGGGTTAGAGACCCAGTACTTC.

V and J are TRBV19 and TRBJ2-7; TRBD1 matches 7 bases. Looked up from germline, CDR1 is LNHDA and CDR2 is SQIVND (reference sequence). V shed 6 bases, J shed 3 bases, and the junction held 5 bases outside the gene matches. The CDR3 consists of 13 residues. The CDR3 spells CASRSGQLYEQYF. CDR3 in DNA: TGTGCCAGTAGATCGGGACAGCTCTACGAGCAGTACTTC. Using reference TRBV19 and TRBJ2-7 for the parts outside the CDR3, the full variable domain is DGGITQSPKYLFRKEGQNVTLSCEQNLNHDAMYWYRQDPGQGLRLIYYSQIVNDFQKGDIAEGYSVSREKKESFPLTVTSAQKNPTAFYLCASRSGQLYEQYFGPGTRLTVT.

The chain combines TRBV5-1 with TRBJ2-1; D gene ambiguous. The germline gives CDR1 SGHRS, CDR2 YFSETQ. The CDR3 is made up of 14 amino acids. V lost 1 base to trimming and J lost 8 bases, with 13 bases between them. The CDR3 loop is CASSLNGFADEQFF. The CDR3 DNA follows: TGCGCCAGCAGCTTGAATGGGTTCGCGGATGAGCAGTTCTTC.

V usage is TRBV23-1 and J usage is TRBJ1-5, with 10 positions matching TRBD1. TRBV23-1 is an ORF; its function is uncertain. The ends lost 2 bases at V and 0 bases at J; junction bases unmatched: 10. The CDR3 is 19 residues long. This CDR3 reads CASSQRDRGMRYSNQPQHF. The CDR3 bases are TGCGCCAGCAGTCAACGGGACAGGGGTATGAGGTATAGCAATCAGCCCCAGCATTTT.

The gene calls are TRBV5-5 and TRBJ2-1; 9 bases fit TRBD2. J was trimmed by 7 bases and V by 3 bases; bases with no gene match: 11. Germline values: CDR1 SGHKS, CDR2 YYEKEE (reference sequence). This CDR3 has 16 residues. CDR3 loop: CASSSDWAGGWNEQFF. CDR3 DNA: TGTGCCAGCAGCTCCGACTGGGCGGGGGGGTGGAATGAGCAGTTCTTC. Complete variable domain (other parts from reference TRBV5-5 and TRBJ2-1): DAGVTQSPTHLIKTRGQQVTLRCSPISGHKSVSWYQQVLGQGPQFIFQYYEKEERGRGNFPDRFSARQFPNYSSELNVNALLLGDSALYLCASSSDWAGGWNEQFFGPGTRLTVL.

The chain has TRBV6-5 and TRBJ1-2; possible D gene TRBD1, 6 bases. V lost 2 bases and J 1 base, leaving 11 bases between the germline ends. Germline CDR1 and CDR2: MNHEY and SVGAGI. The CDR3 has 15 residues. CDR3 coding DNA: TGTGCCAGCAGTTACGAGGGGGATTTTAACTATGGCTACACCTTC. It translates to CASSYEGDFNYGYTF.

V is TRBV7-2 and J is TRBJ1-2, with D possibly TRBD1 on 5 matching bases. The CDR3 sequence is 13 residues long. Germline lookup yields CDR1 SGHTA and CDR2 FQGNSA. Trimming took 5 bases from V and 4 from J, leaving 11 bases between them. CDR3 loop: CASSPGRIYGYTF. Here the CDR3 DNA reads TGTGCCAGCAGCCCAGGGAGGATCTATGGCTACACCTTC.

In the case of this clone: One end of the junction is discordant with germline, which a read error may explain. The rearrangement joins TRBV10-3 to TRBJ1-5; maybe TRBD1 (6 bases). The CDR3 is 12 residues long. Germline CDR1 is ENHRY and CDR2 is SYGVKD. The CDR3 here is CAIRQGNQPQHF. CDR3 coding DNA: TGTGCCATCAGACAGGGCAATCAGCCTCAGCATTTT.

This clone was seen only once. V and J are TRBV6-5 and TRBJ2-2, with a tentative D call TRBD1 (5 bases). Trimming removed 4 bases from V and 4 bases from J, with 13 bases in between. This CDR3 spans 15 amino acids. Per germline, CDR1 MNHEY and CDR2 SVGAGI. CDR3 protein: CASSSQVSPTGELFF. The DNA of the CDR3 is TGTGCCAGCAGTTCACAGGTGTCACCCACCGGGGAGCTGTTTTTT.

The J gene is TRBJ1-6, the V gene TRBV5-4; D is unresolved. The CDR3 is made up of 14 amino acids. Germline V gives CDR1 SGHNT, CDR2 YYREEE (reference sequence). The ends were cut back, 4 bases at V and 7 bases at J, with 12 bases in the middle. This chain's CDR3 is CASSPTLLNSPLHF. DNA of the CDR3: TGTGCCAGCAGCCCTACCCTACTGAATTCACCCCTCCACTTT.

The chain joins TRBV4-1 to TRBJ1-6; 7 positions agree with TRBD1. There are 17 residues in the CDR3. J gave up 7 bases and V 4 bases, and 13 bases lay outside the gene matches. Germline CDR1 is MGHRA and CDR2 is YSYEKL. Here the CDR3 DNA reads TGCGCCAGCAGCCGCCCACTCGGACAGGCGAGAAATTCACCCCTCCACTTT. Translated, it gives CASSRPLGQARNSPLHF.

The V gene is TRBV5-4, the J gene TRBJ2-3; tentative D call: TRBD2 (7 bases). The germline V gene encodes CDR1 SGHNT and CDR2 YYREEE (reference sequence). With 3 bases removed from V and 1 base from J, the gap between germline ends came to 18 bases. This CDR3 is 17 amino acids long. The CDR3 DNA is TGTGCCAGCAGCTCACCGAAGGGGGGGGCGGGCACAGATACGCAGTATTTT. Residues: CASSSPKGGAGTDTQYF.

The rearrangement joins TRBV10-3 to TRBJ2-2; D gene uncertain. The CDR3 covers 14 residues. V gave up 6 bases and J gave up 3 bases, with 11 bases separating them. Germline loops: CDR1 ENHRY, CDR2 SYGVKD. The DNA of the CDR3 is TGTGCCATCAGGGCGGTGCAAGACACCGGGGAGCTGTTTTTT. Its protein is CAIRAVQDTGELFF.

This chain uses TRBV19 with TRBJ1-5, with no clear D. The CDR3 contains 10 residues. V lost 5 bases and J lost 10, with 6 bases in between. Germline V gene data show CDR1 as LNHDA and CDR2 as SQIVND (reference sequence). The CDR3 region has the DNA TGTGCCAGTAGTGGGCCTCCCCAGCATTTT. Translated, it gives CASSGPPQHF.

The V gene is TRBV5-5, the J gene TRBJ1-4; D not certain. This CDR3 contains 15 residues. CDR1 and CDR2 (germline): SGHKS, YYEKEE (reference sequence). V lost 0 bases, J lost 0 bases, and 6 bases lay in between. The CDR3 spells CASSLVAATNEKLFF. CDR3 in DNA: TGTGCCAGCAGCTTGGTGGCAGCAACTAATGAAAAACTGTTTTTT.

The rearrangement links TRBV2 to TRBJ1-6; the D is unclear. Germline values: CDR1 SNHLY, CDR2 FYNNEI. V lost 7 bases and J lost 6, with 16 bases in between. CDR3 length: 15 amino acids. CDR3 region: CASTPSGIPNSPLHF. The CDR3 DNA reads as TGTGCCAGCACCCCCTCGGGTATCCCTAATTCACCCCTCCACTTT.

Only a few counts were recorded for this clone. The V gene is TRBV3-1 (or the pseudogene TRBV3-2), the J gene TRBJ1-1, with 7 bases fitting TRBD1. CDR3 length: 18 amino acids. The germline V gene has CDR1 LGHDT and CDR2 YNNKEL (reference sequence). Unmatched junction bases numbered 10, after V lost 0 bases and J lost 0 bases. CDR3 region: CASSQDLYRGSMNTEAFF. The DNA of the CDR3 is TGTGCCAGCAGCCAAGACTTATACAGGGGCTCCATGAACACTGAAGCTTTCTTT.

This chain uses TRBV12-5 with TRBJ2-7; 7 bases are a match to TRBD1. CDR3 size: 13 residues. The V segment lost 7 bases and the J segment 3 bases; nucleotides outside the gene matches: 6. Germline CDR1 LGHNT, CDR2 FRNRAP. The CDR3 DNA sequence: TGTGCTAGTGCCGACCGGGACAGCTACGAGCAGTACTTC. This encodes CASADRDSYEQYF.

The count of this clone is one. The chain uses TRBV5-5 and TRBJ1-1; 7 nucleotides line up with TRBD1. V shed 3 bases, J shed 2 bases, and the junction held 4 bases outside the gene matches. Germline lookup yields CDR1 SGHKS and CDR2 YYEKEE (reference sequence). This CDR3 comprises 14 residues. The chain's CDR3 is CASSSDRVNTEAFF. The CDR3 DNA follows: TGTGCCAGCAGCTCCGACAGGGTAAACACTGAAGCTTTCTTT.

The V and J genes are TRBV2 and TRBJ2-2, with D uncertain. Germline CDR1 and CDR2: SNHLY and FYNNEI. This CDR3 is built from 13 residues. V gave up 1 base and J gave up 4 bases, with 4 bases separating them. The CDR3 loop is CASSEDSTGELFF. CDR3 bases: TGTGCCAGCAGTGAAGACAGCACCGGGGAGCTGTTTTTT. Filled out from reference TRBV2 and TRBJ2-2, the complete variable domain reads EPEVTQTPSHQVTQMGQEVILRCVPISNHLYFYWYRQILGQKVEFLVSFYNNEISEKSEIFDDQFSVERPDGSNFTLKIRSTKLEDSAMYFCASSEDSTGELFFGEGSRLTVL.